This T cell receptor beta chain was sequenced for a study of cytomegalovirus exposure and HLA in healthy donors. Study-wide background: A preliminary data release comprised roughly 80 million unique TCRs obtained from HLA-typed donors.

60 Vbeta and 13 Jbeta primers were used in PCR. As originally analysed: An analysis that came later counted 70 million to 100 million unique TCR beta chains, around 12 million shared. The repertoire was sequenced with immunoSEQ multiplex PCR; TCRdb's copy has only in-frame clones and lacks some. V and J calls and clone size follow that table, whereas D and trimming were derived from the DNA. The sample table includes approximately 190,000 clones. As to this clone: The antigen is not known.

Study-wide findings and caveats: The study recorded around 160 TCR beta chains that were cytomegalovirus-associated. In most subjects, TCR beta sequences reportedly gave accurate predictions of HLA-A and HLA-B alleles.

The junction had 6 bases not matched to a gene; V was cut back by 2 bases and J by 10 bases. The CDR3 runs 13 residues. Germline values: CDR1 SGHAT, CDR2 FQNNGV. Sequenced material: PBMCs. This receptor was taken from a man in his thirties or forties in good health and CMV-seronegative. The chain combines TRBV11-2 with TRBJ1-1, with 8 bases aligning to TRBD1. This CDR3 is CASSLRRTGLAFF. DNA of the CDR3: TGTGCCAGCAGCTTAAGGAGGACAGGGCTAGCTTTCTTT. The entire variable domain, with the rest obtained from reference TRBV11-2 and TRBJ1-1, is as follows: EAGVAQSPRYKIIEKRQSVAFWCNPISGHATLYWYQQILGQGPKLLIQFQNNGVVDDSQLPKDRFSAERLKGVDSTLKIQPAKLEDSAVYLCASSLRRTGLAFFGQGTRLTVV.